This is a list of T cell receptor beta chains from one sample in a study of early T cells in non-severe SARS-CoV-2 infection. From the 5' RACE reads, TCRdb called clonotypes with MiXCR, one entry per CDR3 protein. The sample carries about 100,000 distinct CDR3 sequences, 12% recorded once. The sample comprised whole blood. Receptors were obtained from an adult who was a healthcare worker with PCR-confirmed SARS-CoV-2 infection or an uninfected control (not recorded which). Both conserved end residues are part of each CDR3. A D gene is named only where the DNA matches it firmly.

TRBV11-2	NA	TRBJ1-3	CASSLTPEGDTIYF
TRBV7-2	NA	TRBJ2-1	CASTPSASGPNEQFF
TRBV6-1	NA	TRBJ2-7	CASSPTRGVRYEQYF
TRBV20-1	NA	TRBJ1-2	CSASPAGGYTF
TRBV29-1	NA	TRBJ1-5	CSAAYGFGSNQPQHF
TRBV7-2	NA	TRBJ2-1	CASSLALGGSYNEQFF
TRBV28	NA	TRBJ2-4	CASSTSSWAKNIQYF
TRBV6-5	NA	TRBJ2-3	CASSSTDTQYF
TRBV10-2	NA	TRBJ2-3	CASSAASRVDTQYF
TRBV18	NA	TRBJ2-1	CASSVLLSGAGGEQFF
TRBV5-1	NA	TRBJ1-1	CASSLDPRGGSTEAFF
TRBV9	TRBD2	TRBJ2-5	CASSVFPAGEETQYF
TRBV12-3/TRBV12-4	NA	TRBJ2-4	CASSSSMGTGPGWAKNIQYF
TRBV6-5	TRBD2	TRBJ2-3	CASSYLAAVSDTQYF
TRBV20-1	TRBD2	TRBJ2-3	CSAHGTITDTQYF
TRBV3-1	NA	TRBJ2-7	CASSHRRNGEVEQYF
TRBV2	NA	TRBJ2-1	CASSEAHDSLPF
TRBV7-9	NA	TRBJ2-7	CASSLVGQVGYEQYF
TRBV6-8	TRBD1	TRBJ1-5	CASSSPTGGRRSSNQPQHF
TRBV7-6	TRBD2	TRBJ2-3	CASSLFIAGGAIDTQYF
TRBV18	TRBD2	TRBJ2-1	CASSPRSGIYNEQFF
TRBV2	NA	TRBJ1-1	CASSEQGTEAFF
TRBV5-6	TRBD1	TRBJ1-2	CASSLEGATTF
TRBV4-1	NA	TRBJ1-2	CASSQDRTSRNYGYTF
TRBV3-1	NA	TRBJ2-7	CASSPSVGPTYEQYF
TRBV11-2	NA	TRBJ2-1	CASSYSRSSYNEQFF
TRBV19	TRBD2	TRBJ2-1	CASSSTSGRDSSYNEQFF
TRBV15	NA	TRBJ2-1	CATSRGTVGPYNEQFF
TRBV28	NA	TRBJ2-7	CASSLWGSTDEQYF